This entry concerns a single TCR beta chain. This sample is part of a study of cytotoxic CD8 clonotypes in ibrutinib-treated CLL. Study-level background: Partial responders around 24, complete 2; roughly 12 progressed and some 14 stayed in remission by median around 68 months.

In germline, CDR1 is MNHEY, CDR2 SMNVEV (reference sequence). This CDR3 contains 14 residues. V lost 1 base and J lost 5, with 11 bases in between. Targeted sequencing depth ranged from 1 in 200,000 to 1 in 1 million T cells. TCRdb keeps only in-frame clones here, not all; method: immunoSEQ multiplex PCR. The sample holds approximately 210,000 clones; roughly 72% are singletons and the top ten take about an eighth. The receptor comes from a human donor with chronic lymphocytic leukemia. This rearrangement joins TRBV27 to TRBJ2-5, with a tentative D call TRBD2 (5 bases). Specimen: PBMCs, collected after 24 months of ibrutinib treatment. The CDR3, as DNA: TGTGCCAGCAGTTTATATGGGAGAGGGGAGACCCAGTACTTC. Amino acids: CASSLYGRGETQYF.